This TCR beta chain was observed in a study of cytomegalovirus exposure and HLA in healthy donors. Germline-derived CDR1 and CDR2 are SGDLS and YYNGEE. V dropped 0 bases and J dropped 12 bases, with 18 bases sitting between them. The length of the CDR3 is 15 residues. PCR primers comprised 60 Vbeta and 13 Jbeta primers. Produced via immunoSEQ multiplex PCR; TCRdb's table is partial and in-frame only. The table has around 130,000 clones, approximately 82% seen once. Material for sequencing was PBMCs. The V and J genes are TRBV9 and TRBJ1-4; D might be TRBD1 (5 bases). The source of this sequence is a boy aged 2-9 years in good health and CMV-seronegative. The CDR3 region has the DNA TGTGCCAGCAGCGTAGATCAAGACCGGCTAGGGGAACTGTTTTTT. Residues: CASSVDQDRLGELFF.